The entry below gives a single T cell receptor (beta chain) sequence along with its context. The antigen is unknown. The data derive from a study of T cell repertoires in cytomegalovirus infection. As for the study in general: Peptides in the study included HLA-C-restricted and HLA-B-restricted CMV epitopes. Public TCR beta signatures indicated both CMV infection and matching HLA type.

Germline V lookup: CDR1 KGHDR, CDR2 SFDVKD. Trimming took 4 bases from V and 0 from J, leaving 12 bases between them. This CDR3 is built from 17 residues. TCRdb processed the reads anew with MiXCR; each CDR3 protein has one entry. Among about 920,000 distinct CDR3 sequences, roughly 31% were seen once, and the ten largest hold about an eighth. The clonotype comes from a human donor in good health (CMV status not recorded). Some clones in this sample may be carry-over from other donors' samples. The source material was cultured CD8+ T cells from PBMCs, sampled from culture after CMV antigen stimulation. V is TRBV24-1 and J is TRBJ2-6, with D perhaps matching TRBD1 or TRBD2 (5 bases each). CDR3 sequence: CATSERDRSSGANVLTF. The CDR3 nucleotides are TGTGCCACCAGTGAACGGGACCGGAGCTCTGGGGCCAACGTCCTGACTTTC.